This TCR beta chain was retrieved from a study of blood T cells in healthy people across ages. This clonotype was seen only a few times. This may arise from a read error, as a much more abundant clone is one base away. Through a sample-barcoded 5' primer and a J-beta primer mix, a second PCR was run for about 6 to 11 cycles. The study obtained at least 2.5 million CDR3-containing paired-end reads from every sample. TCRdb re-called the 5' RACE reads with MiXCR, one entry per CDR3 protein. The sample carries 550,000 to 750,000 distinct CDR3 sequences, more than 20% recorded once. Germline lookup yields CDR1 SGHTA and CDR2 FQGNSA. CDR3 length: 11 residues. V lost 2 bases and J 6 bases, leaving 5 bases between the germline ends. Donor samples were obtained from healthy Caucasian individuals from Russia, aged about 6 to 95. Per sample, no less than 5 micrograms of total RNA were extracted.

The V gene is TRBV7-2, the J gene TRBJ2-7, with D hard to call. The sequence was obtained from a man between 70 and 80 years old in good health. Specimen: blood. DNA of the CDR3: TGTGCCAGCAGCTTAAAGGGCGAGCAGTACTTC. Protein sequence: CASSLKGEQYF. Drawing the rest from reference TRBV7-2 and TRBJ2-7, the complete variable domain is GAGVSQSPSNKVTEKGKDVELRCDPISGHTALYWYRQSLGQGLEFLIYFQGNSAPDKSGLPSDRFSAERTGGSVSTLTIQRTQQEDSAVYLCASSLKGEQYFGPGTRLTVT.